A selection of T cell receptor beta chains follows, all from one sample in a study of T cell repertoires in cytomegalovirus infection. From the reads, TCRdb called clonotypes with MiXCR, one entry per CDR3 protein. The data contain roughly 54,000 distinct CDR3 sequences, 25% to 40% of them singletons. The antigens of these receptors remain unknown. The sample consisted of PBMCs, sequenced either directly or after in vitro stimulation (not recorded which). All receptors derive from a human donor in good health (CMV status not recorded). Some clones in this sample may be carry-over from other donors' samples. The CDR3 runs from the conserved cysteine through the conserved F or W. A D gene is named only where the DNA matches it firmly. Some rows mark clone size as missing; the rest say once, few, many or name a class of expanded clone.

v_call	clone_size	j_call	d_call	cdr3_aa	cdr3_nt
TRBV7-9	NA	TRBJ1-1	NA	CASSLVTGTEAFF	TGTGCCAGCAGCTTAGTTACAGGGACTGAAGCTTTCTTT
TRBV7-6	few	TRBJ1-5	NA	CASSLHKYQPQHF	TGTGCCAGCAGCTTACACAAATATCAGCCCCAGCATTTT
TRBV7-9	NA	TRBJ1-4	NA	CASSYDGEKLFF	TGTGCCAGCAGCTACGATGGGGAAAAACTGTTTTTT
TRBV12-3/TRBV12-4	few	TRBJ1-6	NA	CASSFADSNNSPLHF	TGTGCCAGCAGTTTTGCGGACAGCAATAATTCACCCCTCCACTTT
TRBV15	few	TRBJ2-7	NA	CATSRVAGTYEQYF	TGTGCCACCAGCAGAGTGGCCGGCACCTACGAGCAGTACTTC
TRBV7-2	NA	TRBJ1-5	NA	CASSQTGQPQHF	TGTGCCAGCAGCCAGACGGGCCAGCCCCAGCATTTT
TRBV12-3/TRBV12-4	NA	TRBJ1-2	NA	CASAGGGGYTF	TGTGCCAGCGCCGGGGGGGGTGGCTACACCTTC
TRBV28	NA	TRBJ1-5	TRBD1	CARDRASCSAQHF	TGTGCCAGGGACAGGGCCTCATGTTCGGCCCAGCATTTT
TRBV5-4	few	TRBJ2-5	NA	CASSLGPTGIQETQYF	TGTGCCAGCAGCTTGGGCCCCACAGGGATACAAGAGACCCAGTACTTC
TRBV5-6	NA	TRBJ1-2	TRBD1	CASSWGQGVDYGYTF	TGTGCCAGCAGCTGGGGACAGGGGGTGGACTATGGCTACACCTTC
TRBV6-6	NA	TRBJ1-1	TRBD1	CASSPGQGASTEAFF	TGTGCCAGCAGCCCCGGACAGGGGGCAAGCACTGAAGCTTTCTTT
TRBV7-2	many	TRBJ1-6	NA	CASSLRDGRVSPLHF	TGTGCCAGCAGCTTAAGGGACGGTCGGGTTTCACCCCTCCACTTT
TRBV2	NA	TRBJ1-2	NA	CASMYQDGGYTF	TGTGCCAGCATGTACCAGGACGGAGGCTACACCTTC
TRBV2	few	TRBJ1-2	NA	CASSPTAGGYGYGYTF	TGTGCCAGCAGCCCTACCGCAGGAGGGTACGGCTATGGCTACACCTTC
TRBV7-2	many	TRBJ2-3	NA	CASSSSPGRGQYF	TGTGCCAGCAGTTCTAGCCCCGGGCGCGGGCAGTATTTT
TRBV5-1	once	TRBJ2-5	NA	CASSRTVGQETQYF	TGCGCCAGCAGCCGGACAGTAGGGCAAGAGACCCAGTACTTC
TRBV20-1	NA	TRBJ2-3	NA	CSAQRPLGRTDTQYF	TGCAGTGCCCAGAGGCCACTAGGACGCACAGATACGCAGTATTTT
TRBV27	NA	TRBJ2-7	NA	CASSLASAYEQYF	TGTGCCAGCAGTTTAGCCAGTGCCTACGAGCAGTACTTC
TRBV12-3/TRBV12-4	few	TRBJ2-2	TRBD2	CASRWAGVAGLAGELFF	TGTGCCAGCCGTTGGGCAGGGGTAGCGGGATTGGCCGGGGAGCTGTTTTTT
TRBV7-2	many	TRBJ1-6	NA	CASSLLGRSLGSPLHF	TGTGCCAGCAGCTTATTGGGACGGTCCCTGGGGTCACCCCTCCACTTT
TRBV5-6	few	TRBJ2-3	TRBD1	CASSSDRGLTDTQYF	TGTGCCAGCAGCTCGGACAGGGGGCTTACAGATACGCAGTATTTT
TRBV5-6	NA	TRBJ1-2	NA	CASSSSRGSTYGYTF	TGTGCCAGCAGCTCCTCCAGGGGTAGTACGTATGGCTACACCTTC
TRBV11-2	NA	TRBJ2-7	NA	CASSLSDGRASEQYF	TGTGCCAGCAGCTTGAGCGATGGACGGGCGAGCGAGCAGTACTTC
TRBV7-8	many	TRBJ2-1	TRBD2	CASSLGGRGGSGYEQFF	TGTGCCAGCAGCTTAGGGGGGAGGGGCGGGAGTGGGTATGAGCAGTTCTTC
TRBV18	NA	TRBJ2-5	NA	CASSPLWETQYF	TGTGCCAGCTCACCTCTCTGGGAGACCCAGTACTTC
TRBV7-2	many	TRBJ2-1	NA	CASSPNWVDYNEQFF	TGTGCCAGCAGCCCAAATTGGGTAGACTACAATGAGCAGTTCTTC
TRBV2	NA	TRBJ2-2	TRBD2	CASSELLGGTGELFF	TGTGCCAGCAGTGAACTCCTGGGGGGGACCGGGGAGCTGTTTTTT
TRBV12-3/TRBV12-4	few	TRBJ2-3	NA	CASSPWAYTQYF	TGTGCCAGCAGTCCGTGGGCTTATACGCAGTATTTT
TRBV3-1	NA	TRBJ1-3	TRBD1	CASSHGDRGGHTIYF	TGTGCCAGCAGCCATGGGGACAGGGGCGGCCACACCATATATTTT
TRBV6-6	NA	TRBJ1-1	TRBD1	CASSQWTGMNTEAFF	TGTGCCAGCAGTCAGTGGACAGGGATGAACACTGAAGCTTTCTTT
TRBV7-9	NA	TRBJ2-3	TRBD2	CASRWGLVADTQYF	TGTGCCAGCAGATGGGGACTAGTAGCGGATACGCAGTATTTT
TRBV7-2	NA	TRBJ1-5	NA	CASSGDNHSNQPQHF	TGTGCCAGCAGCGGGGACAACCATAGCAATCAGCCCCAGCATTTT
TRBV5-5	NA	TRBJ2-1	TRBD2	CASSLVGGSYNEQFF	TGTGCCAGCAGCTTGGTCGGGGGGTCCTACAATGAGCAGTTCTTC
TRBV12-3/TRBV12-4	few	TRBJ2-2	TRBD2	CASSSGLAEAGELFF	TGTGCCAGCAGTTCAGGGCTAGCGGAGGCCGGGGAGCTGTTTTTT
TRBV12-3/TRBV12-4	NA	TRBJ2-1	TRBD2	CASRVSGTSTLEQFF	TGTGCCAGCAGGGTTTCCGGGACTAGCACCTTGGAGCAGTTCTTC
TRBV19	NA	TRBJ1-1	NA	CASSTRLGVNTEAFF	TGTGCCAGTAGTACGCGACTAGGGGTGAACACTGAAGCTTTCTTT
TRBV6-5	few	TRBJ2-1	NA	CASSYSQGGNEQFF	TGTGCCAGCAGTTACTCCCAGGGGGGGAATGAGCAGTTCTTC
TRBV12-3/TRBV12-4	few	TRBJ1-2	NA	CASSFTSNYGYTF	TGTGCCAGCAGTTTCACCAGTAACTATGGCTACACCTTC
TRBV7-2	few	TRBJ1-4	NA	CASSSRDTLGKLFF	TGTGCCAGCAGCTCCCGGGACACCCTCGGAAAACTGTTTTTT
TRBV28	few	TRBJ1-1	NA	CASSLPTAMNTEAFF	TGTGCCAGCAGTTTACCGACGGCCATGAACACTGAAGCTTTCTTT